What follows are 14 T cell receptor beta chains derived from one specimen sequenced in a study of T cell responses to AZD1222 COVID-19 vaccine. Assay used: immunoSEQ multiplex PCR; TCRdb lists only in-frame clones, some missing. This table holds roughly 200,000 clones, over 80% found once. This material consisted of peripheral blood, taken 28 days after the second dose of the MenACWY control vaccine. The source of these receptors is an adult who received the MenACWY meningococcal vaccine as a control.

V usage is TRBV12-3 or TRBV12-4 and J usage is TRBJ1-6, with D unresolved. The CDR3 is 13 residues long. Between the trimmed V and J ends, which lost 6 bases and 4 bases, there was a span of 7 bases. CDR3 coding DNA: TGTGCCAGCAGCGAGTTGTATAATTCACCCCTCCACTTT. It encodes CASSELYNSPLHF.

This clone was detected a few times. The V call is TRBV3-1 (or the pseudogene TRBV3-2), the J call TRBJ1-1; D gene ambiguous. This CDR3 contains 13 residues. Germline CDR1 reads LGHDT; CDR2 reads YNNKEL (reference sequence). Trimming took 7 bases from V and 0 from J, leaving 9 bases between them. CDR3 sequence (DNA): TGTGCCAGCACCAGAAGTATGAACACTGAAGCTTTCTTT. Its protein is CASTRSMNTEAFF.

V and J are TRBV6-5 and TRBJ2-5, with 9 bases fitting TRBD2. V was clipped by 5 bases and J by 2 bases; unmatched bases: 6. Germline CDR1 MNHEY, CDR2 SVGAGI. The CDR3 consists of 15 residues. CDR3 bases: TGTGCCAGCAGTCGGCGGGGGGGAACTCAAGAGACCCAGTACTTC. Translated: CASSRRGGTQETQYF.

This rearrangement joins TRBV5-1 to TRBJ1-1, with unresolved D. This CDR3 has 17 amino acids. The germline V and J ends were trimmed by 3 bases and 2 bases, with 20 bases remaining between them. CDR1 and CDR2 from the germline V gene are SGHRS and YFSETQ. CDR3 sequence reads: CASSSPLRDQQNTEAFF. The CDR3 DNA sequence: TGCGCCAGCAGCTCCCCTCTGAGGGATCAACAAAACACTGAAGCTTTCTTT.

V and J are TRBV6-5 and TRBJ1-3; D remains ambiguous. Germline V gene sequence: CDR1 MNHEY, CDR2 SVGAGI. With 4 bases removed from V and 0 bases from J, the gap between germline ends came to 7 bases. This CDR3 comprises 14 residues. In DNA form, the CDR3 reads TGTGCCAGCAGTTCGGGCATCTCTGGAAACACCATATATTTT. Amino acid sequence: CASSSGISGNTIYF.

This rearrangement joins TRBV28 to TRBJ1-5; D not resolved. The CDR3 is 15 amino acids. Trimming shortened V by 6 bases and J by 0 bases, and 12 bases separated the two germline ends. CDR1 is MDHEN, CDR2 SYDVKM, per germline. CDR3 loop: CASSLDISSNQPQHF. The CDR3 DNA sequence: TGTGCCAGCAGCCTTGACATTTCTAGCAATCAGCCCCAGCATTTT. Variable domain in full (rest from reference TRBV28 and TRBJ1-5): DVKVTQSSRYLVKRTGEKVFLECVQDMDHENMFWYRQDPGLGLRLIYFSYDVKMKEKGDIPEGYSVSREKKERFSLILESASTNQTSMYLCASSLDISSNQPQHFGDGTRLSIL.

J is TRBJ1-1 and V is TRBV5-5; 7 nucleotides line up with TRBD1. Unmatched junction bases numbered 9, after V lost 3 bases and J lost 7 bases. Germline CDR1 reads SGHKS; CDR2 reads YYEKEE (reference sequence). This CDR3 spans 14 amino acids. The CDR3 sequence: CASSWEGAYGEAFF. DNA of the CDR3: TGTGCCAGCAGCTGGGAGGGGGCCTATGGTGAAGCTTTCTTT.

The CDR3 loop reads CASSPGGEAFF. Written as DNA, the CDR3 is TGTGCCAGCTCACCGGGCGGTGAAGCTTTCTTT. The V call is TRBV18, the J call TRBJ1-1; D remains unclear. The V and J ends lost 3 bases and 7 bases respectively, with 6 bases between them. Germline values: CDR1 KGHSH, CDR2 LQKENI. The CDR3 length is 11 residues.

This clone has a single count. The chain joins TRBV13 to TRBJ1-1; D gene unclear. Per the germline V gene, CDR1 is PRHDT and CDR2 is FYEKMQ (reference sequence). CDR3 length equals 14 residues. V was shortened by 2 bases and J by 0 bases, with 7 bases between the two germline ends. Written as DNA, the CDR3 is TGTGCCAGCAGCTTATCCCCCGTGAACACTGAAGCTTTCTTT. Its protein is CASSLSPVNTEAFF. The full variable domain, with the rest looked up from reference TRBV13 and TRBJ1-1, is AAGVIQSPRHLIKEKRETATLKCYPIPRHDTVYWYQQGPGQDPQFLISFYEKMQSDKGSIPDRFSAQQFSDYHSELNMSSLELGDSALYFCASSLSPVNTEAFFGQGTRLTVV.

The chain joins TRBV5-1 to TRBJ1-6, with 8 bases lining up with TRBD1. Trimming took 0 bases from V and 8 from J; bases not matched to a gene: 7. The CDR3 length is 16 residues. From germline, CDR1 is SGHRS and CDR2 YFSETQ. CDR3 in DNA: TGCGCCAGCAGCTTGGAACCGGACAGGGAGTATTCACCCCTCCACTTT. Protein product: CASSLEPDREYSPLHF.

The rearrangement joins TRBV2 to TRBJ1-2; D uncertain. Per germline, CDR1 SNHLY and CDR2 FYNNEI. Trimming shortened V by 1 base and J by 5 bases, and 11 bases separated the two germline ends. The CDR3 length is 14 residues. CDR3: CASSEGGGMYGYTF. CDR3 coding DNA: TGTGCCAGCAGTGAAGGGGGAGGGATGTATGGCTACACCTTC. The full variable domain, its missing parts supplied by reference TRBV2 and TRBJ1-2, is EPEVTQTPSHQVTQMGQEVILRCVPISNHLYFYWYRQILGQKVEFLVSFYNNEISEKSEIFDDQFSVERPDGSNFTLKIRSTKLEDSAMYFCASSEGGGMYGYTFGSGTRLTVV.

V and J are TRBV6-5 and TRBJ1-2; a possible D gene is TRBD1 (6 bases). The germline V and J ends were trimmed by 6 bases and 8 bases, with 19 bases remaining between them. The CDR3 is 14 residues long. Germline V gene data show CDR1 as MNHEY and CDR2 as SVGAGI. CDR3: CASRKDSVLMGYTF. The CDR3 nucleotides read TGTGCCAGCAGAAAGGACAGTGTATTAATGGGCTACACCTTC.

The chain has TRBV2 and TRBJ1-1; D might be TRBD1 (5 bases). The V gene's germline CDR1 is SNHLY and CDR2 FYNNEI. CDR3 length: 15 residues. Trimming took 6 bases from V and 4 from J, leaving 18 bases between them. The CDR3 DNA sequence: TGTGCCAGCAGCCGGGGCCCCATGTGGGGCACTGAAGCTTTCTTT. It translates to CASSRGPMWGTEAFF.

The chain links TRBV6-5 to TRBJ1-5; perhaps TRBD1 as D (5 bases). Germline lookup yields CDR1 MNHEY and CDR2 SVGAGI. CDR3 length: 13 residues. Trimming stripped 5 bases from V and 5 bases from J, with 10 bases between. The chain's CDR3 is CASSPDRDQPQHF. DNA for the CDR3: TGTGCCAGCAGTCCTGACAGAGATCAGCCCCAGCATTTT.